This T cell receptor (beta chain) emerged from a study of blood T cell repertoires in COVID-19. The wider study: Italy, Spain and the United States were the sources of the convalescent and acute COVID-19 samples. PBMCs, B-cell-depleted T cells, or T cells provided the cDNA or gDNA that made up the material.

Some clones are missing from TCRdb's copy, which holds only in-frame ones; the method was immunoSEQ multiplex PCR. Here the sample spans over 55,000 clones, roughly 84% being singletons. The CDR3 is 14 residues long. V lost 3 bases and J lost 3, with 11 bases in between. The germline CDR1 and CDR2 sequences are SGHAT and FQNNGV. The J gene is TRBJ1-2, the V gene TRBV11-2; maybe TRBD1 (5 bases). The source material was peripheral blood. The TCR sequence derives from a man aged 50 to 60 with active COVID-19. CDR3 DNA sequence: TGTGCCAGCAGCTTCCAGTCAGGGCACTATGGCTACACCTTC. It codes for CASSFQSGHYGYTF.